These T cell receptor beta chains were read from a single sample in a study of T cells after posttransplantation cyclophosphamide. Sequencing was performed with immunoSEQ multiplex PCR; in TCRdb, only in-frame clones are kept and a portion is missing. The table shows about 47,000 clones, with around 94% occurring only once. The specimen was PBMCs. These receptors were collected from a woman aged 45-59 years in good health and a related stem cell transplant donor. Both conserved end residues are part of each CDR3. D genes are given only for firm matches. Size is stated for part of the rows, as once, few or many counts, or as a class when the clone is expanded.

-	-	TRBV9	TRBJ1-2	CASSVDEGYYGYTF	TGTGCCAGCAGCGTAGACGAGGGTTACTATGGCTACACCTTC
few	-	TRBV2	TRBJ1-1	CASSGSPGDTEAFF	TGTGCCAGCAGTGGGTCGCCCGGGGACACTGAAGCTTTCTTT
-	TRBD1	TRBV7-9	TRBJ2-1	CASSLSGQAYNEQFF	TGTGCCAGCAGCTTGTCGGGACAGGCGTACAATGAGCAGTTCTTC
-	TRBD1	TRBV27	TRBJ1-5	CASSRTGGNQPQHF	TGTGCCAGCAGTCGGACAGGTGGAAATCAGCCCCAGCATTTT
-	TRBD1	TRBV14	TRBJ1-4	CASSQVRQGNEKLFF	TGTGCCAGCAGCCAAGTCCGACAGGGTAATGAAAAACTGTTTTTT
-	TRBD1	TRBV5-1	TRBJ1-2	CASSFSGTGSYGYTF	TGCGCCAGCAGCTTTTCAGGGACAGGATCGTATGGCTACACCTTC
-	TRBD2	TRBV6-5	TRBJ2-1	CATRTSEYNEQFF	TGTGCCACCCGGACTAGCGAGTACAATGAGCAGTTCTTC
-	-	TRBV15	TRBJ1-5	CATSREVGLKSNQPQHF	TGTGCCACCAGCAGAGAGGTCGGTCTGAAAAGCAATCAGCCCCAGCATTTT
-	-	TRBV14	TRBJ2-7	CASSLDTNSYEQYF	TGTGCCAGCAGCCTAGACACTAACTCCTACGAGCAGTACTTC
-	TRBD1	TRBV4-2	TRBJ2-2	CASSRKGQGAVELFF	TGTGCCAGCAGCCGAAAGGGACAGGGGGCAGTGGAGCTGTTTTTT
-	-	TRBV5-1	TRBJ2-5	CASSLDRYQETQYF	TGCGCCAGCAGCTTGGACAGGTACCAAGAGACCCAGTACTTC
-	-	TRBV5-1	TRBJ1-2	CASSSSLNYGYTF	TGCGCCAGCAGCTCATCCCTAAACTATGGCTACACCTTC
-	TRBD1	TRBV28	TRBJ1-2	CASSLPPPTGNYGYTF	TGTGCCAGCAGTTTACCGCCCCCGACAGGGAACTATGGCTACACCTTC
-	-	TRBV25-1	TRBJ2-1	CASSETGNEQFF	TGTGCCAGCAGTGAAACGGGGAATGAGCAGTTCTTC
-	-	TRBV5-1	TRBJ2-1	CASSLSSQSRGNEQFF	TGCGCCAGCAGCTTGTCGTCCCAAAGTAGAGGCAATGAGCAGTTCTTC
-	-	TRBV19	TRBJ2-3	CASRVVAASTDTQYF	TGTGCCAGTAGGGTGGTAGCGGCAAGCACAGATACGCAGTATTTT